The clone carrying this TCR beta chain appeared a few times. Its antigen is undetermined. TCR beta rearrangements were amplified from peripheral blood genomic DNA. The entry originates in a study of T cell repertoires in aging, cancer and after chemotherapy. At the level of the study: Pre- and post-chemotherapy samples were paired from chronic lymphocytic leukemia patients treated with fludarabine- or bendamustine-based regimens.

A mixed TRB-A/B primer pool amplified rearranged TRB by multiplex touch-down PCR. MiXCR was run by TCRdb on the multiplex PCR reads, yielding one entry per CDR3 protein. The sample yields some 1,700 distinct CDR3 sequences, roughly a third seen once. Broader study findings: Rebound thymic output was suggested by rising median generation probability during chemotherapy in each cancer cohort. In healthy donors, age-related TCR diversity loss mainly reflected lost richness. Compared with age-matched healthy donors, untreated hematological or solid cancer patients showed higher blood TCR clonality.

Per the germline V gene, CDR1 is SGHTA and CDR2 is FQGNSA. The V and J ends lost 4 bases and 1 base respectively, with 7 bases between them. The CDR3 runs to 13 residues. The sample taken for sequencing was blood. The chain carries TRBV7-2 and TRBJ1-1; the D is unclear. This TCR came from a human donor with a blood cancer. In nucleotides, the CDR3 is TGTGCCAGCAGCTCCCTGGGGAACACTGAAGCTTTCTTT. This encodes CASSSLGNTEAFF. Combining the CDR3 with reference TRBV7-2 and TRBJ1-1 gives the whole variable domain GAGVSQSPSNKVTEKGKDVELRCDPISGHTALYWYRQSLGQGLEFLIYFQGNSAPDKSGLPSDRFSAERTGGSVSTLTIQRTQQEDSAVYLCASSSLGNTEAFFGQGTRLTVV.